This is a list of T cell receptor beta chains from one sample in a study of glioma-infiltrating T cells after dendritic cell vaccination. Some clones are missing from TCRdb's copy, which holds only in-frame ones; the method was immunoSEQ multiplex PCR. The sample holds under 130,000 clones, approximately 80% seen once. The sequences come from blood, collected before dendritic cell vaccination. The receptors were gathered from a human donor with glioblastoma. Both conserved end residues are part of each CDR3. The D gene is left open where the match is weak. Clone size is not always given. Where it is, it says once, few, many or a class for expanded clones.

CDR3 DNA	CDR3 protein	clone size	J gene	V gene	D gene
TGTGCCAGCTCTTTAGAGAATATGAACACTGAAGCTTTCTTT	CASSLENMNTEAFF	-	TRBJ1-1	TRBV18	-
TGTGCCAGCAGCAGTACAGGGAGTATTATGGCTTTCTTT	CASSSTGSIMAFF	-	TRBJ1-1	TRBV7-9	-
TGTGCCACCAGCAGAGGGACTAACTCCTACGAGCAGTACTTC	CATSRGTNSYEQYF	-	TRBJ2-7	TRBV15	-
TGCGCCAGCAGCCAGGGGGGAGGCCAAGAGACCCAGTACTTC	CASSQGGGQETQYF	-	TRBJ2-5	TRBV4-1	-
TGTGCCAGCAGTCCTACCGGGACTTTCTCTGGCTACACCTTC	CASSPTGTFSGYTF	-	TRBJ1-2	TRBV6-5	-
TGTGCCAGCAGCCCCACCGCAGGGGACTATGGCTACACCTTC	CASSPTAGDYGYTF	few	TRBJ1-2	TRBV5-8	-
TGCGCCAGCGACAGTGGACGCGGGAGCGGGGGGCACAATGAGCAGTTCTTC	CASDSGRGSGGHNEQFF	-	TRBJ2-1	TRBV10-1	TRBD2
TGTGCCATCAGTGAAGGAGTGGGTGAGCAGTTCTTC	CAISEGVGEQFF	once	TRBJ2-1	TRBV10-3	-
TGTGCCAGCTCACGCGACAGCCTTAATAATTCACCCCTCCACTTT	CASSRDSLNNSPLHF	-	TRBJ1-6	TRBV18	-
TGTGCCTGGAGTACGGTCTCCTACGAGCAGTACTTC	CAWSTVSYEQYF	-	TRBJ2-7	TRBV30	-
TGTGCCACAAGACAGGGTGTGATCTATGGCTACACCTTC	CATRQGVIYGYTF	-	TRBJ1-2	TRBV19	TRBD1
TGTGCCAGCAGCTTAGAGGTGGAGATAGCGGGGGTTTCCTTTGACGAGCAGTACTTC	CASSLEVEIAGVSFDEQYF	-	TRBJ2-7	TRBV11-2	TRBD2
TGTGCCAGCTCACCAGAATTGACAGGTTCCTCGCTTTTC	CASSPELTGSSLF	-	TRBJ1-2	TRBV18	-
TGTGCCAGCACCTTTGCGGGGGGGGACAATGAGCAGTTCTTC	CASTFAGGDNEQFF	-	TRBJ2-1	TRBV6-5	TRBD2
TGTGCCAGCAGTTTCCTCGGGGTGGACTCCGGGGAGCTGTTTTTT	CASSFLGVDSGELFF	few	TRBJ2-2	TRBV6-5	-
TGTGCCAGCAGCTCGCCTCGCCAGGGGAGGGATGGCTACACCTTC	CASSSPRQGRDGYTF	-	TRBJ1-2	TRBV5-6	-
TGTGCCAGCAGCCCCGAGGGGGGGGTGGGCAGCAATCAGCCCCAGCATTTT	CASSPEGGVGSNQPQHF	-	TRBJ1-5	TRBV5-6	-
TGTGCCAGCAGTCCCCAGACTAGTAACACCGGGGAGCTGTTTTTT	CASSPQTSNTGELFF	-	TRBJ2-2	TRBV9	-
TGTGCCTGTACAGGGTCAGGCAATCAGCCCCAGCATTTT	CACTGSGNQPQHF	-	TRBJ1-5	TRBV30	-
TGTGCCAGCAGTTTTAGCGGTCTAACCGGGGAGCTGTTTTTT	CASSFSGLTGELFF	-	TRBJ2-2	TRBV6-5	-
TGTGCCAGCAGCCGGACGGCGGGGAGCTCCTACGAGCAGTACTTC	CASSRTAGSSYEQYF	-	TRBJ2-7	TRBV6-5	-
TGCGCCAGCAGCCCATCCCGGGACAGGTTTTCCTACGAGCAGTACTTC	CASSPSRDRFSYEQYF	-	TRBJ2-7	TRBV5-1	TRBD1
TGCAGCGTACCCGGGACAGGGGGAAACACCGGGGAGCTGTTTTTT	CSVPGTGGNTGELFF	-	TRBJ2-2	TRBV29-1	TRBD1
TGTGCCTGTCAACGAGCCTATGGCTACACCTTC	CACQRAYGYTF	-	TRBJ1-2	TRBV30	-
TGCGCCAGCAGCCGTCCAGGGGGCTCGTACGAGCAGTACTTC	CASSRPGGSYEQYF	-	TRBJ2-7	TRBV4-1	TRBD1
TGTGCCAGTAGTCCTCGGACAGGGGGGCAGCCCCAGCATTTT	CASSPRTGGQPQHF	-	TRBJ1-5	TRBV19	TRBD1
TGTGCCAGCAGCTCCCTGACTAGCGGGAACACCGGGGAGCTGTTTTTT	CASSSLTSGNTGELFF	once	TRBJ2-2	TRBV13	TRBD2
TGTGCCAGCAGCCAACTCCTTAACTATGGCTACACCTTC	CASSQLLNYGYTF	-	TRBJ1-2	TRBV14	-
TGCGCCAGCAGTGAGTCGGGCGGGGGGCCCCAAGAGACCCAGTACTTC	CASSESGGGPQETQYF	-	TRBJ2-5	TRBV10-2	TRBD2
TGTGCCAGCAGCTTAGCCTTAGCCAAAAACATTCAGTACTTC	CASSLALAKNIQYF	few	TRBJ2-4	TRBV7-9	-
TGTGCCAGCAGCCCCATGAGGACTAGCGGGGGTACCTACGAGCAGTACTTC	CASSPMRTSGGTYEQYF	-	TRBJ2-7	TRBV7-2	TRBD2
TGTGCCTGGATTCCACCCGGGACAAGACTTTACAATGAGCAGTTCTTC	CAWIPPGTRLYNEQFF	-	TRBJ2-1	TRBV30	-
TGTGCCAGCAGCTTGCAGCGGGGGGGCGGGAATGAGCAGTTCTTC	CASSLQRGGGNEQFF	-	TRBJ2-1	TRBV7-3	TRBD2
TGTGCCAGTAGCAGGGGTGGACTAGCGGAGACAGATACGCAGTATTTT	CASSRGGLAETDTQYF	-	TRBJ2-3	TRBV19	TRBD2
TGCGCCAGCAGCCAAGATCCCCAGGGGGTTGTTTATGGCTACACCTTC	CASSQDPQGVVYGYTF	-	TRBJ1-2	TRBV4-1	TRBD1
TGTGCCTGGAGTTCCGGGAAGGTGGGTAGCGAGCAGTACTTC	CAWSSGKVGSEQYF	-	TRBJ2-7	TRBV30	-
TGCAGCGCGGGGGACAGGGGGAGTGGGACAGATACGCAGTATTTT	CSAGDRGSGTDTQYF	-	TRBJ2-3	TRBV29-1	TRBD1
TGTGCCAGCAGTTCCCTTGATACGCAGTATTTT	CASSSLDTQYF	-	TRBJ2-3	TRBV28	-
TGTGCCAGTAGCCTCCTTGGCGGGGAAGGTGATACGCAGTATTTT	CASSLLGGEGDTQYF	-	TRBJ2-3	TRBV19	-
TGTGCCAGCAGCCAAGAATCTGTACAGAATGAGCAGTTCTTC	CASSQESVQNEQFF	few	TRBJ2-1	TRBV4-2	-
TGTGCCAGCAGTCCCAAGAGGGGCAATCAGCCCCAGCATTTT	CASSPKRGNQPQHF	-	TRBJ1-5	TRBV27	-
TGTGCCAGCAGCCATTACGGGGTTAACGGCTCGGGTCAGCCCCAGCATTTT	CASSHYGVNGSGQPQHF	-	TRBJ1-5	TRBV11-2	-